This T cell receptor (beta chain) is drawn from a study of cytomegalovirus exposure and HLA in healthy donors. Study details: There were 117 million unique TCR beta sequences, drawn from approximately 180 million T cells, in an earlier analysis.

There are 18 residues in the CDR3. Germline CDR1 is SEHNR and CDR2 is FQNEAQ (reference sequence). J gave up 0 bases and V 4 bases, and 9 bases lay outside the gene matches. PCR was performed using 60 Vbeta and 13 Jbeta primers. Method: immunoSEQ multiplex PCR; TCRdb's copy keeps in-frame clones and lacks some. The sample lists approximately 120,000 clones; roughly 79% were seen once. This chain joins TRBV7-9 and TRBJ2-5; 12 bases match TRBD2. The sequenced material came from PBMCs. The TCR comes from a young man in good health and CMV-seronegative. Here the CDR3 reads CASSSRLAGEPNQETQYF. DNA for the CDR3: TGTGCCAGCAGCTCCAGACTAGCGGGGGAGCCTAACCAAGAGACCCAGTACTTC.